This T cell receptor (beta chain) was identified during a study of blood T cell repertoires in COVID-19. Study as a whole: COVID-19 samples collected from the United States, Italy and Spain covered acute and convalescent phases.

Sequencing used immunoSEQ multiplex PCR; TCRdb keeps in-frame clones, though not all of them. The sample consists of 240,000 or so clones, more than 70% of them appearing once. Germline CDR1 is SEHNR and CDR2 is FQNEAQ (reference sequence). There are 14 residues in the CDR3. The V gene lost 1 base and the J gene lost 4 bases, with 10 bases spanning the gap. The sequencing sample was made of peripheral blood. The V and J genes are TRBV7-9 and TRBJ1-2; D remains unclear. The TCR originated in a woman aged 40-49 years who had recovered from COVID-19. The CDR3 region has the DNA TGTGCCAGCAGCTTAGTGGGCGGACTCTATGGCTACACCTTC. Residues: CASSLVGGLYGYTF.